This T cell receptor (beta chain) stems from a study of T cell responses to AZD1222 COVID-19 vaccine. CDR1 is SGHDT and CDR2 is YYEEEE in the germline V gene. This CDR3 is built from 14 residues. Losses at the gene ends were 5 bases for V and 5 bases for J; bases not matched to a gene: 8. Data came from immunoSEQ multiplex PCR; TCRdb stores just in-frame clones and leaves some out. The table has some 140,000 clones, 84% seen once; the top ten hold 4.1%. General study results and limits: Targets within unmutated variant regions were reportedly found for nearly half of spike-specific TCRs. At 160-218 and 743-854, vaccine-associated CD4 TCRs were dominant, and they spanned spike.

To note about this clone: Its target is not known.

The receptor comes from an adult in good health. The starting material was peripheral blood, obtained on day 0 of AZD1222 vaccination. V gene TRBV5-6 combines with J gene TRBJ1-1, with 8 bases identical to TRBD1. Here the CDR3 reads CASSDGQGGTEAFF. CDR3 DNA sequence: TGTGCCAGCAGTGATGGACAGGGAGGGACTGAAGCTTTCTTT. The whole variable domain, remainder taken from reference TRBV5-6 and TRBJ1-1, is DAGVTQSPTHLIKTRGQQVTLRCSPKSGHDTVSWYQQALGQGPQFIFQYYEEEERQRGNFPDRFSGHQFPNYSSELNVNALLLGDSALYLCASSDGQGGTEAFFGQGTRLTVV.